A single sample gave rise to the 5 T cell receptor beta chains below, sequenced in a study of CD8 T cells in ankylosing spondylitis. Using its own MiXCR run on the 5' RACE reads, TCRdb lists one record per CDR3 protein. The profile shows about 270,000 distinct CDR3 sequences, roughly a third of them singletons. Sequenced: blood, either unsorted or a sorted T cell fraction (not recorded which). These receptors all come from a male donor with ankylosing spondylitis or in good health (not recorded which).

The CDR3 DNA follows: TGTGCCAGCAGCTCTATTTTGAACACCGGGGAGCTGTTTTTT. Protein: CASSSILNTGELFF. The rearrangement joins TRBV12-3 or TRBV12-4 to TRBJ2-2, with no clear D. This CDR3 has 14 residues. V was shortened by 6 bases and J by 1 base, with 9 bases between the two germline ends.

Worth noting for this clonotype: Because the CDR3 is missing its conserved closing phenylalanine or tryptophan, this is likely a read error. The chain uses TRBV29-1 and TRBJ2-2; D perhaps matches TRBD1 (6 bases). In germline, CDR1 is SQVTM, CDR2 ANQGSEA. There are 13 residues in the CDR3. V lost 7 bases, J lost 0 bases, and 9 bases lay in between. The CDR3: CSGGHSNTGELFL. The CDR3 region has the DNA TGCAGCGGGGGACATTCGAACACCGGGGAGCTGTTTTTA.

The V and J genes are TRBV7-7 and TRBJ2-5, with TRBD2 matching over 7 bases. V shed 5 bases and J 0 bases; nucleotides not matched to a gene: 9. Germline V gene data show CDR1 as SSHAT and CDR2 as FNYEAQ (reference sequence). The CDR3 sequence is 16 residues long. The CDR3: CASSPRLAEYQETQYF. The CDR3 region has the DNA TGTGCCAGCAGCCCTAGACTAGCTGAGTACCAAGAGACCCAGTACTTC.

This chain joins TRBV29-1 and TRBJ2-6; the D is unclear. The germline CDR1 and CDR2 sequences are SQVTM and ANQGSEA. The CDR3 has 12 amino acids. V was pared by 7 bases and J by 3 bases, with 7 bases between. The CDR3 reads CSAAFGANVLTF. The CDR3 DNA reads TGCAGCGCCGCCTTTGGGGCCAACGTCCTGACTTTC.

The table lists this clonotype with a count of one. This sequence joins TRBV29-1 and TRBJ1-1, with 7 bases identical to TRBD1. The V segment lost 5 bases and the J segment 4 bases; nucleotides outside the gene matches: 7. This CDR3 region has 13 residues. Germline lookup yields CDR1 SQVTM and CDR2 ANQGSEA. The CDR3 nucleotides read TGCAGCGTTTTTGCAGGGGGTATCACTGAAGCTTTCTTT. Translated: CSVFAGGITEAFF.